These T cell receptor beta chains were read from a single sample in a study of cytomegalovirus exposure and HLA in healthy donors. The assay was immunoSEQ multiplex PCR, and TCRdb's table has in-frame clones only and misses some. The sample holds roughly 230,000 clones, about 92% seen once. Sequencing input: PBMCs. These receptors were collected from a woman aged 30 to 39 in good health and CMV-seronegative. CDR3s include the opening cysteine and the closing phenylalanine or tryptophan. D genes are given only for firm matches.

d_call: TRBD1; j_call: TRBJ1-5; v_call: TRBV28; cdr3_nt: TGTGCCAGCAGCCCCGACAGGGGCCAGCAGCCCCAGCATTTT; cdr3_aa: CASSPDRGQQPQHF
d_call: -; j_call: TRBJ1-2; v_call: TRBV5-1; cdr3_nt: TGCGCCAGCAGCTTGAACAGGGACGGCTACACCTTC; cdr3_aa: CASSLNRDGYTF
d_call: TRBD1; j_call: TRBJ2-7; v_call: TRBV6-1; cdr3_nt: TGTGCCAGCAGTCCGGGACAGGGGGCCTACGAGCAGTACTTC; cdr3_aa: CASSPGQGAYEQYF
d_call: TRBD2; j_call: TRBJ2-7; v_call: TRBV28; cdr3_nt: TGTGCCAGCAGTTCCCTCCTAGCGGGAGGGCCCTCCTACGAGCAGTACTTC; cdr3_aa: CASSSLLAGGPSYEQYF
d_call: -; j_call: TRBJ1-2; v_call: TRBV29-1; cdr3_nt: TGCAGCGCTGACGGCTACACCTTC; cdr3_aa: CSADGYTF
d_call: -; j_call: TRBJ2-7; v_call: TRBV19; cdr3_nt: TGTGCCAGTAGTATCTTAGGGAGGTACTACGAGCAGTACTTC; cdr3_aa: CASSILGRYYEQYF
d_call: TRBD1; j_call: TRBJ1-1; v_call: TRBV28; cdr3_nt: TGTGCCAGCAGTGATCCGGGACAGGGAACTTTCTTT; cdr3_aa: CASSDPGQGTFF
d_call: TRBD2; j_call: TRBJ2-1; v_call: TRBV4-2; cdr3_nt: TGTGCCAGCAGCCAAGATCTCGGACTAGCGGTCAATGAGCAGTTCTTC; cdr3_aa: CASSQDLGLAVNEQFF
d_call: TRBD2; j_call: TRBJ2-1; v_call: TRBV28; cdr3_nt: TGTGCCAGCAGTTCCAGTCTCTTGACTAGCGGGGCGTACAATGAGCAGTTCTTC; cdr3_aa: CASSSSLLTSGAYNEQFF
d_call: TRBD2; j_call: TRBJ2-1; v_call: TRBV4-1; cdr3_nt: TGCGCCAGCAGCCAGACTAGCGGGAGCGTCGATGAGCAGTTCTTC; cdr3_aa: CASSQTSGSVDEQFF
d_call: TRBD2; j_call: TRBJ2-2; v_call: TRBV4-1; cdr3_nt: TGCGCCAGCAGCCGACTAGCGGGAGGGCCGGGGACCGGGGAGCTGTTTTTT; cdr3_aa: CASSRLAGGPGTGELFF
d_call: TRBD1; j_call: TRBJ2-7; v_call: TRBV18; cdr3_nt: TGTGCCAGCTCAGTGACAGGGACCTACGAGCAGTACTTC; cdr3_aa: CASSVTGTYEQYF
d_call: TRBD1; j_call: TRBJ2-1; v_call: TRBV19; cdr3_nt: TGTGCCAGTAGAGAGGACAGGGGGCCGTACAATGAGCAGTTCTTC; cdr3_aa: CASREDRGPYNEQFF
d_call: -; j_call: TRBJ2-3; v_call: TRBV27; cdr3_nt: TGTGCCAGCAGTTTAACAGATACGCAGTATTTT; cdr3_aa: CASSLTDTQYF
d_call: -; j_call: TRBJ2-5; v_call: TRBV4-1; cdr3_nt: TGCGCCAGCAGCCAAGCCGGTAGCGGACAAGAGACCCAGTACTTC; cdr3_aa: CASSQAGSGQETQYF
d_call: TRBD1; j_call: TRBJ2-2; v_call: TRBV4-1; cdr3_nt: TGCGCCAGCAGCCAAGAAGTGGGACAGGGTAACACCGGGGAGCTGTTTTTT; cdr3_aa: CASSQEVGQGNTGELFF
d_call: TRBD2; j_call: TRBJ2-7; v_call: TRBV5-4; cdr3_nt: TGTGCCAGCAGCAGCGGACTAGCGGGAACGTACGAGCAGTACTTC; cdr3_aa: CASSSGLAGTYEQYF
d_call: -; j_call: TRBJ1-3; v_call: TRBV6-1; cdr3_nt: TGTGCCAGCAGTGAACAGATCTTCTCTGGAAACACCATATATTTT; cdr3_aa: CASSEQIFSGNTIYF